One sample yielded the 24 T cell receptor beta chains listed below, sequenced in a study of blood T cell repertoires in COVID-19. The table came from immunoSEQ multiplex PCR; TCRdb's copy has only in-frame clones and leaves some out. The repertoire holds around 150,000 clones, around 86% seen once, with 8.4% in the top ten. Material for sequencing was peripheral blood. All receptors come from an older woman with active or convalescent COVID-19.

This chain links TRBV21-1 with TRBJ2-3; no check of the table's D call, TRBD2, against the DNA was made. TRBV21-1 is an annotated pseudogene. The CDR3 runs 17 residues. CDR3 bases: TGTGCCAGCAGCAAAGGGGGGAGGGCAGGTTCCCAGGATACGCAGTATTTT. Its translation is CASSKGGRAGSQDTQYF.

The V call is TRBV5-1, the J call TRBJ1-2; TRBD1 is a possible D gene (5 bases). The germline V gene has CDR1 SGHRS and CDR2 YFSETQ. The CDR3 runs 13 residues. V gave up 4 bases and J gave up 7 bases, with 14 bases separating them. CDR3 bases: TGCGCCAGCAGCCTGGGGCCCGGGGGTGGCTACACCTTC. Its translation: CASSLGPGGGYTF.

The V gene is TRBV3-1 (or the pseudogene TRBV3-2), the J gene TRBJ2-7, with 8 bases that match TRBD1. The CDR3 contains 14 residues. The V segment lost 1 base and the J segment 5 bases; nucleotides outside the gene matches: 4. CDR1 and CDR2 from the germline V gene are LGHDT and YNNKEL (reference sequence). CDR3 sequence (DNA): TGTGCCAGCAGCCAAGGGACAGGGCCCAACGAGCAGTACGTC. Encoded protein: CASSQGTGPNEQYV.

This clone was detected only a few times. The CDR3 DNA follows: TGTGCCAGCAGTTTGACAGGGCACTATGGCTACACCTTC. This translates into CASSLTGHYGYTF. The chain carries TRBV6-2 or TRBV6-3 and TRBJ1-2; 7 nucleotides agree with TRBD1. Germline V gives CDR1 MNHEY, CDR2 SVGEGT. This CDR3 is 13 amino acids long. The trim removed 4 bases at V and 3 bases at J, leaving 2 bases unmatched.

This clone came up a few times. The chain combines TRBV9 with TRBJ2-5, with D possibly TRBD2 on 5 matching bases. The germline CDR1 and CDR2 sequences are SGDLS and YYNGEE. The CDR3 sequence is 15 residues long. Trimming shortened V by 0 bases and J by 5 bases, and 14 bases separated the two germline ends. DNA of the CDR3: TGTGCCAGCAGCGTAGCCCTACCCCCGGGGGAGACCCAGTACTTC. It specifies CASSVALPPGETQYF.

The CDR3 bases are TGTGCCAGCAGCCCTGACGGGGGGCTGGAGACCCAGTACTTC. Protein: CASSPDGGLETQYF. J is TRBJ2-5 and V is TRBV7-6; weak D call: TRBD2 (7 bases). The V gene's germline CDR1 is SGHVS and CDR2 FNYEAQ. Between the trimmed V and J ends, which lost 5 bases and 5 bases, there was a span of 15 bases. This CDR3 has 14 residues.

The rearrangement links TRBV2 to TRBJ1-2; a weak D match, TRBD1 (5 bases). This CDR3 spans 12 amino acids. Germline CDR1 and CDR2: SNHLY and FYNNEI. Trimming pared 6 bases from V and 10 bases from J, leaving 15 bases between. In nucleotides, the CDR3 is TGTGCCAGCAGCCTATCAGGGTGGGACTACACCTTC. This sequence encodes CASSLSGWDYTF.

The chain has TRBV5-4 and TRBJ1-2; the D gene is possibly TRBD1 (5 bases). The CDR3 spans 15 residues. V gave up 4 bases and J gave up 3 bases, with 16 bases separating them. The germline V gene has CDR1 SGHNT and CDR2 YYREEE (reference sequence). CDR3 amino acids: CASSIGRGTYYGYTF. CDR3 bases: TGTGCCAGCAGCATCGGCCGGGGGACGTACTATGGCTACACCTTC.

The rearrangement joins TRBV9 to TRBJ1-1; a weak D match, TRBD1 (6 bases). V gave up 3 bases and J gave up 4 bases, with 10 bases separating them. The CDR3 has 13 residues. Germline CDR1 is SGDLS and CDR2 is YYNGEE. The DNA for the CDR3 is TGTGCCAGCAGCGAAGGACAGAGCACTGAAGCTTTCTTT. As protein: CASSEGQSTEAFF.

CDR3 sequence: CASSLLREGTEAFF. The CDR3 coding sequence is TGTGCCAGCAGTTTACTGCGGGAGGGCACTGAAGCTTTCTTT. The rearrangement joins TRBV27 to TRBJ1-1; D gene ambiguous. Trimming removed 2 bases at V and 4 bases at J, with 11 bases between. The CDR3 spans 14 residues. Germline CDR1 and CDR2: MNHEY and SMNVEV (reference sequence).

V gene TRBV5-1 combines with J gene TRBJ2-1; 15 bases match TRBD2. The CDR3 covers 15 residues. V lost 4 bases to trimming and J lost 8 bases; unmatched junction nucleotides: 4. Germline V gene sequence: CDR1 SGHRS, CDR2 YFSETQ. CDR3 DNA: TGCGCCAGCAGCCAGAGGACTAGCGGGAGGGATGAGCAGTTCTTC. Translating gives CASSQRTSGRDEQFF. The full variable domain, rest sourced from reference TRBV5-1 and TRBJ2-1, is KAGVTQTPRYLIKTRGQQVTLSCSPISGHRSVSWYQQTPGQGLQFLFEYFSETQRNKGNFPGRFSGRQFSNSRSEMNVSTLELGDSALYLCASSQRTSGRDEQFFGPGTRLTVL.

CDR3 sequence: CASSELQGLYEQYV. In DNA form, the CDR3 reads TGTGCCAGCAGTGAACTACAGGGGCTCTACGAGCAGTACGTC. The V gene is TRBV6-1, the J gene TRBJ2-7; 7 bases are shared with TRBD1. CDR3 length: 14 residues. CDR1 is MNHNS, CDR2 SASEGT, per germline. J was trimmed by 3 bases and V by 2 bases; bases with no gene match: 4.

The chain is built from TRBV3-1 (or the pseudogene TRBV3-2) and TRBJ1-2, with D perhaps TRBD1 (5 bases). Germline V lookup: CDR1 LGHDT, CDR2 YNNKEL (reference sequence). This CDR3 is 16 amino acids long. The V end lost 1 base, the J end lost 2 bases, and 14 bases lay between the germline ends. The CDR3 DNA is TGTGCCAGCAGCCAAGGGGGCCCGACAGACAACTATGGCTACACCTTC. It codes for CASSQGGPTDNYGYTF.

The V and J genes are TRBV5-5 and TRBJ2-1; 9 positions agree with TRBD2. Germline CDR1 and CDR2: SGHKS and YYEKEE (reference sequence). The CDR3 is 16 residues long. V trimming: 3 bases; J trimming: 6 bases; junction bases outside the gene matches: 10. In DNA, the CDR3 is TGTGCCAGCAGCTCACGGGCGGCTAGCGGGATCAATGAGCAGTTCTTC. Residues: CASSSRAASGINEQFF.

CDR3 sequence (DNA): TGCGCCAGCAGCTTGACGGGGAACGGGGGAGAAGCTTTCTTT. Encoded protein: CASSLTGNGGEAFF. The chain uses TRBV5-1 and TRBJ1-1; weak D call: TRBD1 (5 bases). V was clipped by 1 base and J by 8 bases, with 15 bases between them. Germline V gene lookup returns CDR1 SGHRS and CDR2 YFSETQ. The CDR3 contains 14 residues.

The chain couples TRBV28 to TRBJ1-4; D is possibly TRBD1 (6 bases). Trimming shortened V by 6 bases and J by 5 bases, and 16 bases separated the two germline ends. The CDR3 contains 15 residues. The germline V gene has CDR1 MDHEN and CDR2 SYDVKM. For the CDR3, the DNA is TGTGCCAGCAGAGCCCCGGGGGGGCGGAATGAAAAACTGTTTTTT. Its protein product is CASRAPGGRNEKLFF.

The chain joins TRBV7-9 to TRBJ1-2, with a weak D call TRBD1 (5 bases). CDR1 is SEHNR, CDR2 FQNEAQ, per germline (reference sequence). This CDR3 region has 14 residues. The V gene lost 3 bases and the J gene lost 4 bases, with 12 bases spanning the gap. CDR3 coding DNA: TGTGCCAGCAGCTTGGCAGGGACTACCTATGGCTACACCTTC. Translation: CASSLAGTTYGYTF. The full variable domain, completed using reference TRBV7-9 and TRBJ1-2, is DTGVSQNPRHKITKRGQNVTFRCDPISEHNRLYWYRQTLGQGPEFLTYFQNEAQLEKSRLLSDRFSAERPKGSFSTLEIQRTEQGDSAMYLCASSLAGTTYGYTFGSGTRLTVV.

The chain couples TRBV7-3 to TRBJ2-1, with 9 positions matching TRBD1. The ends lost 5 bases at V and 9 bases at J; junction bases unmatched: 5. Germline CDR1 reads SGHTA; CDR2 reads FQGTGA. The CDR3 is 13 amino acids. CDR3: CASSRTGVGEQFF. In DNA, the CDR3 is TGTGCCAGCAGCCGGACAGGGGTGGGTGAGCAGTTCTTC.

The CDR3 protein is CAIGEQETQYF. The CDR3 DNA is TGTGCCATCGGGGAGCAAGAGACCCAGTACTTC. The rearrangement links TRBV2 to TRBJ2-5, with D possibly matching TRBD2 (5 bases). Germline V CDR1 and CDR2: SNHLY, FYNNEI. V was pared by 10 bases and J by 2 bases, with 8 bases between. The CDR3 extends over 11 amino acids.

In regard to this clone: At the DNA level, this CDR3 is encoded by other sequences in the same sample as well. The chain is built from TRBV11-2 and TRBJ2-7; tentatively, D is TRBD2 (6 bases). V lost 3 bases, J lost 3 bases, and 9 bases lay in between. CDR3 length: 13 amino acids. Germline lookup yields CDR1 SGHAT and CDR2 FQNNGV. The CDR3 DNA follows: TGTGCCAGCAGCTTGTCTAGCGTCTACGAGCAGTACTTC. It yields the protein CASSLSSVYEQYF. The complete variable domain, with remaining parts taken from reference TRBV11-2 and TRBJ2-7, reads EAGVAQSPRYKIIEKRQSVAFWCNPISGHATLYWYQQILGQGPKLLIQFQNNGVVDDSQLPKDRFSAERLKGVDSTLKIQPAKLEDSAVYLCASSLSSVYEQYFGPGTRLTVT.

CDR3 bases: TGTGCCAGCAGTTTACCCCAGCGCAGTGAAGCTTTCTTT. Protein: CASSLPQRSEAFF. V is TRBV28 and J is TRBJ1-1; D gene uncertain. Between the trimmed V and J ends, which lost 2 bases and 7 bases, there was a span of 11 bases. CDR3 length: 13 residues. Per germline, CDR1 MDHEN and CDR2 SYDVKM.

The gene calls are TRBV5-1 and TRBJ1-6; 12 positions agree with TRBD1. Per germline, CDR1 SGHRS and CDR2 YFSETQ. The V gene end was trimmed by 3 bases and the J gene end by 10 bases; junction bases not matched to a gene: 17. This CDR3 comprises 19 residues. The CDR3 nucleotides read TGCGCCAGCAGCTCCGACTTCTCTCAAGGGACAGGGGGCGGCTCACCCCTCCACTTT. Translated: CASSSDFSQGTGGGSPLHF.

CDR3 amino acids: CASSPLAGNTGELFF. The CDR3 bases are TGTGCCAGCAGCCCACTAGCGGGGAACACCGGGGAGCTGTTTTTT. This chain joins TRBV3-1 (or the pseudogene TRBV3-2) and TRBJ2-2, with 9 bases matching TRBD2. After removal of 4 bases from V and 1 base from J, the junction contained 1 base not matched to a gene. The CDR3 sequence is 15 residues long. The V gene's germline CDR1 is LGHDT and CDR2 YNNKEL (reference sequence).

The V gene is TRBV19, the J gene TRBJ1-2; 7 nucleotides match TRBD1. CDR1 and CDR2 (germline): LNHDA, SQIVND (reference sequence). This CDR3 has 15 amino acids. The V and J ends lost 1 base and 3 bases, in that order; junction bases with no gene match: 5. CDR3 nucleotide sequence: TGTGCCAGTAGTATAGGACAGGGCCTACACTATGGCTACACCTTC. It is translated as CASSIGQGLHYGYTF.